The 18 T cell receptor beta chains presented below share a single source sample, sequenced in a study of blood T cell repertoires in COVID-19. The method was immunoSEQ multiplex PCR; TCRdb's version includes in-frame clones alone and lacks a portion of them. Seen here are under 400,000 clones, around 90% observed once, and the top ten hold around 7%. The specimen sequenced was peripheral blood. These receptors originate from a man younger than 35 with active or convalescent COVID-19.

This clone was seen only a few times. The chain combines TRBV19 with TRBJ1-1; TRBD1 might be the D (5 bases). Germline V gives CDR1 LNHDA, CDR2 SQIVND (reference sequence). The CDR3 extends over 13 amino acids. The V end lost 8 bases, the J end lost 4 bases, and 14 bases lay between the germline ends. CDR3 sequence (DNA): TGTGCCAGTTCTCCAGGGCTGGTCACTGAAGCTTTCTTT. It codes for CASSPGLVTEAFF.

The chain has TRBV19 and TRBJ1-5; D is perhaps TRBD1 (5 bases). This CDR3 contains 16 residues. V shed 6 bases and J shed 5 bases, with 20 bases lying between them. The V gene's germline CDR1 is LNHDA and CDR2 SQIVND (reference sequence). The CDR3 sequence is CASRATREGYDQPQHF. The DNA of the CDR3 is TGTGCCAGTAGGGCCACTCGGGAGGGGTACGATCAGCCCCAGCATTTT.

The chain carries TRBV7-2 and TRBJ2-7, with a tentative D call TRBD1 (5 bases). Germline V gives CDR1 SGHTA, CDR2 FQGNSA. This CDR3 has 13 residues. Deletions cut 5 bases from V and 3 bases from J, with 11 bases between. CDR3 loop: CASSRGTGYEQYF. CDR3 sequence (DNA): TGTGCCAGCAGCAGAGGAACAGGCTACGAGCAGTACTTC.

Concerning this clone: In the same sample, other DNA sequences code for this CDR3. This rearrangement joins TRBV7-9 to TRBJ1-6; D call uncertain. CDR1 and CDR2 from the germline V gene are SEHNR and FQNEAQ (reference sequence). This CDR3 comprises 13 residues. V was shortened by 3 bases and J by 6 bases, with 6 bases between the two germline ends. The CDR3 loop reads CASSLESNSPLHF. The CDR3 DNA reads as TGTGCCAGCAGCTTGGAGAGTAATTCACCCCTCCACTTT.

CDR3: CATSDPGTGNTIYF. The CDR3 DNA sequence: TGTGCCACCAGTGATCCAGGGACTGGAAACACCATATATTTT. This chain uses TRBV24-1 with TRBJ1-3, with D maybe TRBD1 (5 bases). This CDR3 contains 14 residues. In germline, CDR1 is KGHDR, CDR2 SFDVKD. Deletions cut 3 bases from V and 2 bases from J, with 7 bases between.

The gene calls are TRBV19 and TRBJ2-7, with 10 bases identical to TRBD1. The CDR3 spans 17 residues. The germline V gene has CDR1 LNHDA and CDR2 SQIVND (reference sequence). V shed 5 bases and J 2 bases; nucleotides not matched to a gene: 12. The CDR3 DNA sequence: TGTGCCAGTAGTGTTAGACCGGGACAGGGGAGAGCCTACGAGCAGTACTTC. This encodes CASSVRPGQGRAYEQYF.

J is TRBJ1-3 and V is TRBV9; perhaps TRBD1 as D (5 bases). V was cut by 2 bases and J by 2 bases, with 17 bases left in between. The CDR3 is made up of 17 amino acids. The V gene's germline CDR1 is SGDLS and CDR2 YYNGEE. CDR3 sequence: CASSVSGQGFAGNTIYF. CDR3 in DNA: TGTGCCAGCAGCGTCTCCGGGCAGGGTTTCGCTGGAAACACCATATATTTT.

The chain recombines TRBV2 with TRBJ2-1, with 7 bases that match TRBD2. CDR1 is SNHLY, CDR2 FYNNEI, per germline. V shed 6 bases and J 10 bases; nucleotides not matched to a gene: 9. CDR3 size: 13 residues. The DNA of the CDR3 is TGTGCCAGCAGCCGGGAGGTGAGAGGAGAGCAGTTCTTC. It codes for CASSREVRGEQFF.

V gene TRBV19 combines with J gene TRBJ1-5, with no clear D. CDR1 LNHDA and CDR2 SQIVND come from the germline V gene (reference sequence). The CDR3 totals 16 residues. V was shortened by 7 bases and J by 2 bases, with 18 bases between the two germline ends. The CDR3 DNA follows: TGTGCCAGTACCAAAAACTTCCCCGTCGGCAATCAGCCCCAGCATTTT. Amino acid sequence: CASTKNFPVGNQPQHF.

Only a few counts were recorded for this clone. The J gene is TRBJ1-1, the V gene TRBV28; D perhaps matches TRBD1 (5 bases). The germline CDR1 and CDR2 sequences are MDHEN and SYDVKM. The CDR3 is 14 residues long. Between the trimmed V and J ends, which lost 3 bases and 5 bases, there was a span of 13 bases. CDR3 nucleotide sequence: TGTGCCAGCAGTTTTTGGGAGGAGGGGACTGAAGCTTTCTTT. It codes for CASSFWEEGTEAFF.

The chain couples TRBV2 to TRBJ1-4; D may be TRBD1 (6 bases). Trimming stripped 9 bases from V and 0 bases from J, with 17 bases between. The CDR3 has 16 residues. The germline V gene encodes CDR1 SNHLY and CDR2 FYNNEI. The CDR3 DNA follows: TGTGCCAGTCGCACAGGGAAACAGTCAACTAATGAAAAACTGTTTTTT. Amino acid sequence: CASRTGKQSTNEKLFF.

V gene TRBV14 combines with J gene TRBJ2-2; D is unclear. This CDR3 contains 14 residues. Looked up from germline, CDR1 is SGHDN and CDR2 is FVKESK. V dropped 2 bases and J dropped 6 bases, with 10 bases sitting between them. CDR3 region: CASSQWLAAGELFF. CDR3 nucleotides: TGTGCCAGCAGCCAATGGTTAGCAGCCGGGGAGCTGTTTTTT.

The V gene is TRBV9, the J gene TRBJ1-3; D ambiguous. V lost 3 bases and J 1 base, leaving 11 bases between the germline ends. Germline V gene lookup returns CDR1 SGDLS and CDR2 YYNGEE. The CDR3 length is 15 residues. The CDR3: CASSAEPFSGNTIYF. CDR3 sequence (DNA): TGTGCCAGCAGCGCCGAGCCCTTTTCTGGAAACACCATATATTTT.

In this sample, this clone turned up once. The chain uses TRBV7-2 and TRBJ2-1; 16 bases are shared with TRBD2. Germline values: CDR1 SGHTA, CDR2 FQGNSA. V dropped 1 base and J dropped 4; count of bases not matched to a gene: 4. The CDR3 totals 18 residues. CDR3 DNA sequence: TGTGCCAGCAGCTTAGAGGGACTAGCGGGGGGGCTGTACAATGAGCAGTTCTTC. It is translated as CASSLEGLAGGLYNEQFF.

This clone was observed a handful of times. The chain is built from TRBV7-7 and TRBJ2-2, with 7 bases aligning to TRBD1. This CDR3 region has 13 residues. CDR1 SSHAT and CDR2 FNYEAQ come from the germline V gene (reference sequence). CDR3 in DNA: TGTGCGGTAAGACAGGGATCCATCGGGGAGCTGTTTTTT. Its protein product is CAVRQGSIGELFF.

The chain links TRBV27 to TRBJ2-7; possibly TRBD1 for D (5 bases). The CDR3 contains 14 residues. Germline CDR1 and CDR2: MNHEY and SMNVEV (reference sequence). Trimming stripped 4 bases from V and 3 bases from J, with 13 bases between. The CDR3 protein is CASSSRQYHYEQYF. For the CDR3, the DNA is TGTGCCAGCAGTTCCCGACAGTACCACTACGAGCAGTACTTC.

The chain employs TRBV9 and TRBJ2-5, with TRBD2 identical over 7 bases. Germline CDR1 reads SGDLS; CDR2 reads YYNGEE. The CDR3 sequence is 15 residues long. The V and J ends lost 1 base and 0 bases, in that order; junction bases with no gene match: 3. The CDR3 protein is CASSVFGGYQETQYF. DNA for the CDR3: TGTGCCAGCAGCGTATTCGGGGGGTACCAAGAGACCCAGTACTTC.

The rearrangement uses TRBV12-3 or TRBV12-4 and TRBJ2-7, with a weak D call TRBD1 (7 bases). This CDR3 comprises 13 residues. V shed 6 bases and J shed 3 bases, with 12 bases lying between them. The CDR3 loop reads CASRRGQNYEQYF. The CDR3 DNA follows: TGTGCCAGCAGGCGGGGACAGAACTACGAGCAGTACTTC.